The entry below gives a single T cell receptor (beta chain) sequence along with its context. Its antigen is currently unknown. The junction departs from germline at one end; a sequencing error may be responsible. Construction of the TCRbeta library involved unique molecular identifiers. MiXCR was run by TCRdb on the PCR reads, yielding one entry per CDR3 protein. Of roughly 570,000 distinct CDR3 sequences listed, roughly 30% are singletons. This specimen belongs to a study of T-cell reconstitution after alpha-beta-depleted transplantation in children. In germline, CDR1 is SGHRS, CDR2 YFSETQ. The CDR3 totals 15 residues. Whole-study results and caveats: For some patients, TCRbeta diversity was high at day 60 because of recipient T cells and thymic progenitors that survived.

The chain links TRBV5-1 to TRBJ2-3; no clear D. The material was PBMCs, obtained before TCRalphabeta/CD19-depleted stem cell transplant. This receptor was obtained from a boy in the first two years of life with Wiskott-Aldrich syndrome, due to receive a stem cell transplant. The CDR3 reads CASSLGVRNTDTHYF. CDR3 coding DNA: TGCGCCAGCAGCTTGGGTGTAAGAAACACAGATACGCACTATTTT.